The 20 T cell receptor beta chains presented below share a single source sample, sequenced in a study of regulatory dendritic cells for organ transplantation. This table comes from immunoSEQ multiplex PCR, and its TCRdb copy is limited to in-frame clones, with some not included. The repertoire has about 29,000 clones, roughly 80% of them found once; the top ten carry around 0.093%. Sequencing input: naive CD4+ T cells from blood. Subset described: CD45RA+ naive T cells. The receptors come from a human donor in good health.

This clone was picked up one time. The J gene is TRBJ2-3, the V gene TRBV5-1, with D tentatively TRBD2 (6 bases). The CDR3 has 13 amino acids. Germline lookup yields CDR1 SGHRS and CDR2 YFSETQ. Trimming left V 4 bases short and J 6 bases short, with 12 bases between. The CDR3: CASSVGTSDTQYF. The CDR3 DNA reads TGCGCCAGCAGCGTAGGGACTTCGGATACGCAGTATTTT.

The genes are TRBV10-3 and TRBJ2-5, with 9 bases fitting TRBD2. The germline gives CDR1 ENHRY, CDR2 SYGVKD. The CDR3 is 15 amino acids. V lost 4 bases and J lost 4; bases outside the gene matches: 7. The DNA of the CDR3 is TGTGCCATCAGTGTACAGCGGGGGGCCGGAGAGACCCAGTACTTC. Its protein product is CAISVQRGAGETQYF.

The chain has TRBV9 and TRBJ1-2, with 8 bases matching TRBD1. V gave up 3 bases and J gave up 2 bases; unmatched junction bases: 6. The CDR3 covers 15 residues. Per the germline V gene, CDR1 is SGDLS and CDR2 is YYNGEE. CDR3: CASSGGQAANYGYTF. The CDR3 DNA is TGTGCCAGCAGCGGGGGACAGGCGGCAAACTATGGCTACACCTTC.

V is TRBV6-5 and J is TRBJ2-5; 9 positions match TRBD1. The CDR3 is made up of 14 amino acids. From germline, CDR1 is MNHEY and CDR2 SVGAGI. After removal of 2 bases from V and 6 bases from J, the junction contained 4 bases not matched to a gene. The CDR3 loop is CASSYRDRAKTQYF. The CDR3 DNA follows: TGTGCCAGCAGTTACCGGGACAGGGCAAAGACCCAGTACTTC.

This clone appeared a single time. The V gene is TRBV18, the J gene TRBJ2-7; tentative D call: TRBD1 (5 bases). Germline CDR1 is KGHSH and CDR2 is LQKENI. This CDR3 comprises 13 residues. V was cut by 3 bases and J by 3 bases, with 9 bases left in between. CDR3 sequence reads: CASSPGPNYEQYF. DNA of the CDR3: TGTGCCAGCTCACCGGGGCCTAACTACGAGCAGTACTTC.

The CDR3 here is CASSLTGVDEKLFF. CDR3 sequence (DNA): TGTGCCAGCAGCCTTACAGGGGTTGATGAAAAACTGTTTTTT. This chain links TRBV5-6 with TRBJ1-4; TRBD1 agrees at 7 bases. In germline, CDR1 is SGHDT, CDR2 YYEEEE. V lost 4 bases and J lost 6; bases outside the gene matches: 6. This CDR3 comprises 14 residues.

V and J are TRBV2 and TRBJ2-3, with 9 positions matching TRBD2. J was trimmed by 2 bases and V by 4 bases; bases with no gene match: 4. This CDR3 spans 15 amino acids. The germline V gene encodes CDR1 SNHLY and CDR2 FYNNEI. CDR3 in DNA: TGTGCCAGCAGTGGTATAGCGGGGGCCACAGATACGCAGTATTTT. Protein: CASSGIAGATDTQYF.

This chain joins TRBV10-3 and TRBJ2-3; D is perhaps TRBD2 (6 bases). The length of the CDR3 is 14 residues. Between the trimmed V and J ends, which lost 4 bases and 1 base, there was a span of 9 bases. Germline V gene sequence: CDR1 ENHRY, CDR2 SYGVKD. In DNA form, the CDR3 reads TGTGCCATCAGTGGAAGGGAGGGCACAGATACGCAGTATTTT. Translated, it gives CAISGREGTDTQYF.

Concerning this clone itself: Different DNA sequences within this sample yield the same CDR3. The J gene is TRBJ2-3, the V gene TRBV6-5; no clear D. Trimming left V 2 bases short and J 6 bases short, with 3 bases between. Germline CDR1 and CDR2: MNHEY and SVGAGI. CDR3 length equals 11 residues. CDR3 in amino acids: CASSYEDTQYF. In DNA, the CDR3 is TGTGCCAGCAGTTACGAGGATACGCAGTATTTT.

This chain links TRBV2 with TRBJ2-5; D may be TRBD1 (5 bases). V gave up 3 bases and J gave up 5 bases, with 10 bases separating them. Germline V gene lookup returns CDR1 SNHLY and CDR2 FYNNEI. The length of the CDR3 is 13 residues. CDR3 protein: CASSDRVEETQYF. CDR3 DNA: TGTGCCAGCAGTGACAGGGTGGAGGAGACCCAGTACTTC.

DNA for the CDR3: TGTGCCAGCAGTTTTACAGGGGATTCGGAAAAACTGTTTTTT. Translating gives CASSFTGDSEKLFF. V is TRBV6-5 and J is TRBJ1-4; 7 bases are a match to TRBD1. V was clipped by 4 bases and J by 8 bases; unmatched bases: 7. In germline, CDR1 is MNHEY, CDR2 SVGAGI. This CDR3 comprises 14 residues.

The rearrangement joins TRBV6-5 to TRBJ2-3, with TRBD1 identical over 7 bases. J gave up 0 bases and V 6 bases, and 3 bases lay outside the gene matches. The CDR3 spans 14 residues. In germline, CDR1 is MNHEY, CDR2 SVGAGI. The CDR3 coding sequence is TGTGCCAGCAGCTCGACAGGGAGCACAGATACGCAGTATTTT. Protein sequence: CASSSTGSTDTQYF.

The chain has TRBV5-1 and TRBJ1-1, with 9 bases that match TRBD1. The CDR3 extends over 15 amino acids. CDR1 and CDR2 (germline): SGHRS, YFSETQ. V lost 0 bases, J lost 3 bases, and 3 bases stayed unmatched. The CDR3 DNA sequence: TGCGCCAGCAGCTTGGCCGGGGACAGGGACACTGAAGCTTTCTTT. Amino acids: CASSLAGDRDTEAFF. The full variable domain, with the rest looked up from reference TRBV5-1 and TRBJ1-1, is KAGVTQTPRYLIKTRGQQVTLSCSPISGHRSVSWYQQTPGQGLQFLFEYFSETQRNKGNFPGRFSGRQFSNSRSEMNVSTLELGDSALYLCASSLAGDRDTEAFFGQGTRLTVV.

The chain employs TRBV13 and TRBJ2-2; the match to TRBD1 covers 8 bases. The CDR3 has 19 residues. Germline V CDR1 and CDR2: PRHDT, FYEKMQ (reference sequence). After removal of 6 bases from V and 6 bases from J, the junction contained 21 bases not matched to a gene. The CDR3 region is CASRSSGQGSSGGPGELFF. Here the CDR3 DNA reads TGTGCCAGCAGGTCGAGCGGACAGGGTTCGTCCGGGGGTCCCGGGGAGCTGTTTTTT. Using reference TRBV13 and TRBJ2-2 for the parts outside the CDR3, the full variable domain is AAGVIQSPRHLIKEKRETATLKCYPIPRHDTVYWYQQGPGQDPQFLISFYEKMQSDKGSIPDRFSAQQFSDYHSELNMSSLELGDSALYFCASRSSGQGSSGGPGELFFGEGSRLTVL.

The chain employs TRBV5-1 and TRBJ1-1, with TRBD1 matching 7 bases. Germline V gives CDR1 SGHRS, CDR2 YFSETQ. V dropped 3 bases and J dropped 1; count of bases not matched to a gene: 9. The length of the CDR3 is 16 residues. The CDR3 sequence: CASSWDSSLGNTEAFF. The CDR3 bases are TGCGCCAGCAGCTGGGACAGTTCGTTAGGGAACACTGAAGCTTTCTTT.

The rearrangement uses TRBV5-6 and TRBJ1-6; TRBD1 aligns across 8 bases. The CDR3 is made up of 14 amino acids. Losses at the gene ends were 2 bases for V and 6 bases for J; bases not matched to a gene: 1. Germline assignment: CDR1 SGHDT and CDR2 YYEEEE. As DNA, the CDR3 is TGTGCCAGCAGCTTTACAGGGGGTAATTCACCCCTCCACTTT. Its translation: CASSFTGGNSPLHF. The full variable domain, rest sourced from reference TRBV5-6 and TRBJ1-6, is DAGVTQSPTHLIKTRGQQVTLRCSPKSGHDTVSWYQQALGQGPQFIFQYYEEEERQRGNFPDRFSGHQFPNYSSELNVNALLLGDSALYLCASSFTGGNSPLHFGNGTRLTVT.

This clone was detected a few times. The chain employs TRBV5-1 and TRBJ1-2; D is unclear. V lost 4 bases to trimming and J lost 6 bases, with 16 bases between them. The germline gives CDR1 SGHRS, CDR2 YFSETQ. The CDR3 is made up of 14 amino acids. As DNA, the CDR3 is TGCGCCAGCAGCCCCGCCTCGGGAGTAAATGGCTACACCTTC. Protein sequence: CASSPASGVNGYTF. The whole variable domain, filled in from reference TRBV5-1 and TRBJ1-2, reads KAGVTQTPRYLIKTRGQQVTLSCSPISGHRSVSWYQQTPGQGLQFLFEYFSETQRNKGNFPGRFSGRQFSNSRSEMNVSTLELGDSALYLCASSPASGVNGYTFGSGTRLTVV.

This chain links TRBV5-4 with TRBJ2-7; 8 positions agree with TRBD1. The CDR3 extends over 16 amino acids. V was pared by 0 bases and J by 0 bases, with 5 bases of the junction left unmatched. CDR1 SGHNT and CDR2 YYREEE come from the germline V gene (reference sequence). CDR3 coding DNA: TGTGCCAGCAGCTTGGCCGGAGACAGGGGCTCCTACGAGCAGTACTTC. As protein: CASSLAGDRGSYEQYF.

This clone was observed a single time. The chain couples TRBV5-1 to TRBJ2-7, with 13 nucleotides matching TRBD2. The V and J ends lost 0 bases and 2 bases, in that order; junction bases with no gene match: 2. The CDR3 runs 16 residues. Germline values: CDR1 SGHRS, CDR2 YFSETQ. The CDR3 DNA sequence: TGCGCCAGCAGCTTGGGACTAGCGGGGGGAACCTACGAGCAGTACTTC. Translation: CASSLGLAGGTYEQYF.

This clone was observed a few times. This chain connects TRBV6-1 to TRBJ2-1, with 7 bases aligning to TRBD2. CDR3 length equals 15 residues. The J segment lost 6 bases and the V segment lost 1 base, leaving 6 bases of the junction unmatched. The germline V gene has CDR1 MNHNS and CDR2 SASEGT. This CDR3 is CASSEGLAEFNEQFF. The CDR3 DNA reads TGTGCCAGCAGTGAAGGCCTAGCGGAGTTCAATGAGCAGTTCTTC.